The 9 T cell receptor beta chains listed next were all sequenced from one sample in a study of beta chain features in type 1 diabetes. General study points: Moderate but significant shortening of TCRB CDR3s was recorded in all four CD4+ subsets from Type 1 diabetes patients.

Sequencing targeted expressed TCRB transcripts, as all isolated RNA had been reverse transcribed. Assay: immunoSEQ multiplex PCR; the TCRdb copy retains only in-frame clones and omits some. The data contain 300,000 to 350,000 clones, around 9.3% of them singletons. No cognate antigen is known for these TCRs. The sequenced sample consisted of central memory CD4+ T cells from blood. These receptors were obtained from a man aged 25 to 40 with type 1 diabetes.

This clone was detected a few times. Its ends do not fully match the called genes, so a read error is possible. V usage is TRBV28 and J usage is TRBJ1-3, with 8 bases identical to TRBD1. Germline V CDR1 and CDR2: MDHEN, SYDVKM. This CDR3 is 15 amino acids long. DNA for the CDR3: TGTGCCAGCAGTTTAGGGGGGAACTCCTACGGGACAGGAACGTTT. It codes for CASSLGGNSYGTGTF. Drawing the rest from reference TRBV28 and TRBJ1-3, the complete variable domain is DVKVTQSSRYLVKRTGEKVFLECVQDMDHENMFWYRQDPGLGLRLIYFSYDVKMKEKGDIPEGYSVSREKKERFSLILESASTNQTSMYLCASSLGGNSYGTGTFGEGSWLTVV.

The CDR3 DNA is TGCGCCAGCAGGGGACAGGGGCTTTCCTACAATGAGCAGTTCTTC. This sequence encodes CASRGQGLSYNEQFF. The V gene is TRBV5-1, the J gene TRBJ2-1; 10 bases match TRBD1. CDR1 is SGHRS, CDR2 YFSETQ, per germline. With V trimmed by 5 bases and J by 1 base, 3 bases remained unmatched. The CDR3 runs to 15 residues.

The chain joins TRBV27 to TRBJ2-3; D may correspond to TRBD1 or TRBD2 (6 bases each). Trimming stripped 0 bases from V and 2 bases from J, with 15 bases between. Germline V gene data show CDR1 as MNHEY and CDR2 as SMNVEV (reference sequence). This CDR3 has 17 amino acids. CDR3 sequence (DNA): TGTGCCAGCAGTTTATCGGGGGGCCTCATATTCACAGATACGCAGTATTTT. This codes for CASSLSGGLIFTDTQYF.

Points on this clone: The junction does not match germline at one end; this may be a read error. The chain joins TRBV4-3 to TRBJ1-6, with D possibly TRBD1 on 5 matching bases. There are 16 residues in the CDR3. Per germline, CDR1 LGHNA and CDR2 YSLEER. CDR3 sequence (DNA): TGCGCCAGCAGCCAAAACCCGGGGGACTATGATTCACCCCTCCACTTT. Translating it yields CASSQNPGDYDSPLHF.

The V and J genes are TRBV5-6 and TRBJ2-1, with TRBD2 matching 9 bases. The V gene end was trimmed by 3 bases and the J gene end by 0 bases; junction bases not matched to a gene: 4. This CDR3 is 16 amino acids long. Germline V lookup: CDR1 SGHDT, CDR2 YYEEEE. CDR3 amino acids: CASSSLAGSSYNEQFF. In DNA form, the CDR3 reads TGTGCCAGCAGCTCCCTAGCGGGGAGCTCCTACAATGAGCAGTTCTTC.

This clone was observed a few times. The chain has TRBV7-9 and TRBJ2-3, with unresolved D. The CDR3 is 15 residues long. The V gene lost 2 bases and the J gene lost 3 bases, with 12 bases spanning the gap. The germline V gene has CDR1 SEHNR and CDR2 FQNEAQ (reference sequence). DNA of the CDR3: TGTGCCAGCAGCTTAAGGATCGACAATACAGATACGCAGTATTTT. Its protein product is CASSLRIDNTDTQYF.

This clone was picked up a small number of times. The gene calls are TRBV15 and TRBJ1-6; TRBD1 is a possible D gene (6 bases). Per germline, CDR1 LNHNV and CDR2 YYDKDF (reference sequence). V lost 0 bases and J lost 10, with 13 bases in between. There are 15 residues in the CDR3. The DNA of the CDR3 is TGTGCCACCAGCAGAGATAGTGCAGGGGAATCACCCCTCCACTTT. This encodes CATSRDSAGESPLHF. Based on the CDR3 plus reference TRBV15 and TRBJ1-6, the full variable domain is DAMVIQNPRYQVTQFGKPVTLSCSQTLNHNVMYWYQQKSSQAPKLLFHYYDKDFNNEADTPDNFQSRRPNTSFCFLDIRSPGLGDTAMYLCATSRDSAGESPLHFGNGTRLTVT.

The sample holds many counts of this clone. The rearrangement uses TRBV9 and TRBJ2-2; TRBD1 matches 8 bases. This CDR3 is 14 amino acids long. Germline CDR1 reads SGDLS; CDR2 reads YYNGEE. V lost 3 bases, J lost 4 bases, and 2 bases stayed unmatched. This CDR3 reads CASSAGQGTGELFF. CDR3 nucleotides: TGTGCCAGCAGCGCCGGACAGGGCACCGGGGAGCTGTTTTTT.

This clone was recorded a few times. This chain joins TRBV5-1 and TRBJ2-2; 7 bases map to TRBD1. J gave up 3 bases and V 1 base, and 3 bases lay outside the gene matches. This CDR3 contains 15 residues. Per germline, CDR1 SGHRS and CDR2 YFSETQ. CDR3 region: CASSLPGGDTGELFF. The DNA for the CDR3 is TGCGCCAGCAGCTTGCCAGGGGGTGACACCGGGGAGCTGTTTTTT.